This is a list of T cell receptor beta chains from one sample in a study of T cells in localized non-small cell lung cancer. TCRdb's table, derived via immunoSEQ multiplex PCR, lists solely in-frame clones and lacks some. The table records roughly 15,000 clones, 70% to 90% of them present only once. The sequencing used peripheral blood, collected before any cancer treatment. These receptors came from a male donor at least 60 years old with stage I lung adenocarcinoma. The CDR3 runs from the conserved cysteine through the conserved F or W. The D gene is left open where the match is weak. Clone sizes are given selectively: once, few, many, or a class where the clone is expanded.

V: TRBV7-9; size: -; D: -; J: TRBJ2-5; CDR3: CASTLIGFDGTQYF; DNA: TGTGCCAGCACTCTAATTGGGTTTGATGGGACCCAGTACTTC
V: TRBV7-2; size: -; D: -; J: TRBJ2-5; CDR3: CASSLLETQYF; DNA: TGTGCCAGCAGCTTATTGGAGACCCAGTACTTC
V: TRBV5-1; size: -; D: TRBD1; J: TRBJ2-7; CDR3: CASSLGDRNSYEQYF; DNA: TGCGCCAGCAGCTTGGGGGACAGGAACTCCTACGAGCAGTACTTC
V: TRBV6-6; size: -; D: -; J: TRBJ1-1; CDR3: CASSYVRIVMRSEAFF; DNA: TGTGCCAGCAGTTACGTGAGGATAGTAATGCGTTCTGAAGCTTTCTTT
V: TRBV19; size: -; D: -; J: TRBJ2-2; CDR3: CASSIEGRDTGELFF; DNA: TGTGCCAGTAGTATCGAAGGTCGGGACACCGGGGAGCTGTTTTTT
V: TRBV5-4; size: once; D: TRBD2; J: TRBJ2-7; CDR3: CASSFATSGYGEQYF; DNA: TGTGCCAGCAGCTTCGCGACTAGCGGGTACGGGGAGCAGTACTTC
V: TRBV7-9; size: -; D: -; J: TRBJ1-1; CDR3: CASSLEGHTEAFF; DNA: TGTGCCAGCAGCTTAGAAGGGCACACTGAAGCTTTCTTT
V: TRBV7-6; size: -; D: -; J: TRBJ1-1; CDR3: CASSSLTHTEAFF; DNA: TGTGCCAGCAGCTCTCTGACTCACACTGAAGCTTTCTTT
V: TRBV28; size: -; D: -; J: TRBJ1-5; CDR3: CASSLIGQKNQPQHF; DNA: TGTGCCAGCAGTTTAATAGGGCAGAAAAATCAGCCCCAGCATTTT
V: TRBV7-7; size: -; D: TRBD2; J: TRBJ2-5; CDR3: CASSSGLVETQYF; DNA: TGTGCTAGCAGTTCTGGACTAGTTGAGACCCAGTACTTC
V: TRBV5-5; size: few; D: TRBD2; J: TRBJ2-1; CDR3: CASSLVYSSGTGYEQFF; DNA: TGTGCCAGCAGCTTGGTGTACTCTAGCGGGACTGGCTATGAGCAGTTCTTC
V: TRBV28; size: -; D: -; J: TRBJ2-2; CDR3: CASSLTTAALGGELFF; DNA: TGTGCCAGCAGTCTCACGACAGCGGCTCTCGGCGGGGAGCTGTTTTTT
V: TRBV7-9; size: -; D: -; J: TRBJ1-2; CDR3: CASSLVGRGSFHGYTF; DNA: TGTGCCAGCAGCTTAGTCGGCAGGGGCTCATTTCATGGCTACACCTTC
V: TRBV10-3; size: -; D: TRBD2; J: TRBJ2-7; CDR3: CAIGAGLARNEQYF; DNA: TGTGCCATCGGAGCGGGACTTGCCCGGAACGAGCAGTACTTC
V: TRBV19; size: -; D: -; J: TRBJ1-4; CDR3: CASSPWDGFNEKLFF; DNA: TGTGCCAGTAGTCCCTGGGACGGCTTTAATGAAAAACTGTTTTTT
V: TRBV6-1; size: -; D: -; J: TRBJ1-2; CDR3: CASSVGGVGGYTF; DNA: TGTGCCAGCAGTGTTGGGGGAGTGGGAGGCTACACCTTC